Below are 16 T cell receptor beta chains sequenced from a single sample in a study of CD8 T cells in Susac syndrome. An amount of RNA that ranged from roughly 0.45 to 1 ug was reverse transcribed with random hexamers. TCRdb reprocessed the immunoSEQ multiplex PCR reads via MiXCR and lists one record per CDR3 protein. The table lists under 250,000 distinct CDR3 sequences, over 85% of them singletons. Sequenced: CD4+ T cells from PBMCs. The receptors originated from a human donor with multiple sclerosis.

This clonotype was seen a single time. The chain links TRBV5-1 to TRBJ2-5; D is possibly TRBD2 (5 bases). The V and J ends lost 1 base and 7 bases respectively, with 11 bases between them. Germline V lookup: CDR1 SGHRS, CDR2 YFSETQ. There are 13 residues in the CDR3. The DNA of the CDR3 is TGCGCCAGCAGCTTGAATCTAGCCGGGACCCAGTACTTC. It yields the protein CASSLNLAGTQYF.

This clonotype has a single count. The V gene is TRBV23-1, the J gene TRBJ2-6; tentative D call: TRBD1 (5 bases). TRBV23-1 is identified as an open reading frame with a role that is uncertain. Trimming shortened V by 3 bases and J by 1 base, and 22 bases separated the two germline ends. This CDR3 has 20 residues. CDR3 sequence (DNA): TGCGCCAGCAGTCAGGGCAGGGCGGAGAGTTGCTATTCTGGGGCCAACGTCCTGACTTTC. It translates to CASSQGRAESCYSGANVLTF.

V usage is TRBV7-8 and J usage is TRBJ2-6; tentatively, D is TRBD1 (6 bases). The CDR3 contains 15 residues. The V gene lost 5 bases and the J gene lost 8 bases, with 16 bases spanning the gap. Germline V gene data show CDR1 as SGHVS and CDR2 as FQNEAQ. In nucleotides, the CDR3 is TGTGCCAGCAGCCCGTTCCGCGGACAGCCCAACGTCCTGACTTTC. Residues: CASSPFRGQPNVLTF.

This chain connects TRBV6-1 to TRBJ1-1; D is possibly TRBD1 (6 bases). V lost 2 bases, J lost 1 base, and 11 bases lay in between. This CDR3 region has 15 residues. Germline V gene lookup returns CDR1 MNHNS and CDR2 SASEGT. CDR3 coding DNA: TGTGCCAGCAGTGAACAGGGGCTGGAGAACACTGAAGCTTTCTTT. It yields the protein CASSEQGLENTEAFF.

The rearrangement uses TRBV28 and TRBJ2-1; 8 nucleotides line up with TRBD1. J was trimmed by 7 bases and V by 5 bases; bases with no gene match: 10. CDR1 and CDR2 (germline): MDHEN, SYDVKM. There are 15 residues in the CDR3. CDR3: CASSRWTGKRNEQFF. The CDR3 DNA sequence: TGTGCCAGCAGTCGATGGACAGGGAAGAGGAATGAGCAGTTCTTC.

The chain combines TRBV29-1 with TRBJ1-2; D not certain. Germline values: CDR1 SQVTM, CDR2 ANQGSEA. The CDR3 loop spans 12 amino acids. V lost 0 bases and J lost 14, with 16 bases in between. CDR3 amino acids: CSVEDLGSAPTF. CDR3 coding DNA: TGCAGCGTTGAAGATCTAGGAAGCGCTCCGACCTTC.

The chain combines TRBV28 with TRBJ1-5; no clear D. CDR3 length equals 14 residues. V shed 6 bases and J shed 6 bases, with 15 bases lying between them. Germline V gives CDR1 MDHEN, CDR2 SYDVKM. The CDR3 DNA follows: TGTGCCAGCAGCCCCCCAGGTGTGAGTCAGCCCCAGCATTTT. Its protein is CASSPPGVSQPQHF.

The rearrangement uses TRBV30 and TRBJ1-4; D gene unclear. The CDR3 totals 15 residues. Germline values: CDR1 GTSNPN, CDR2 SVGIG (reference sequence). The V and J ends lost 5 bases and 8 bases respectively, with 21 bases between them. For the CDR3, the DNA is TGTGCCTGGGGCCCCGGGTCGATAAAAGGGGAAAAACTGTTTTTT. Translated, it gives CAWGPGSIKGEKLFF.

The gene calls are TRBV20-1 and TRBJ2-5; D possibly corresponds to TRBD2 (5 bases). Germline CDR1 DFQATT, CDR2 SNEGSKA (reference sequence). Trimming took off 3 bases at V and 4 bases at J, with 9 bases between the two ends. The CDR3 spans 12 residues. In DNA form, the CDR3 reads TGCAGTGCTAGGATACGGGGAGAGACCCAGTACTTC. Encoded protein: CSARIRGETQYF.

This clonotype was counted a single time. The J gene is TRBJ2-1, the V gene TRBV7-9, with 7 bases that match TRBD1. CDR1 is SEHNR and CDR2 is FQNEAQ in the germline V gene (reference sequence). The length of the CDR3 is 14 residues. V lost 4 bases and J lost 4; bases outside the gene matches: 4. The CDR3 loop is CASSSTGFYNEQFF. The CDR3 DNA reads TGTGCCAGCAGCTCGACAGGGTTTTACAATGAGCAGTTCTTC.

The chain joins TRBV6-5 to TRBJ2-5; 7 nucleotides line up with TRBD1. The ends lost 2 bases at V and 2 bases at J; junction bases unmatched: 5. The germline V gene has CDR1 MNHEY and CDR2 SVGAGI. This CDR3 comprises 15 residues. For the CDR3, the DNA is TGTGCCAGCAGTTACCACAGGGGATATCAAGAGACCCAGTACTTC. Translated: CASSYHRGYQETQYF.

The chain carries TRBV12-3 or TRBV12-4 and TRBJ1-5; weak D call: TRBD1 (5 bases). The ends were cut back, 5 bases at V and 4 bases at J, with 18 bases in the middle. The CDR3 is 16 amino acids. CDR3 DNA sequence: TGTGCCAGCAGTCCCGCTCGCGGGGGGGGGAATCAGCCCCAGCATTTT. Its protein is CASSPARGGGNQPQHF.

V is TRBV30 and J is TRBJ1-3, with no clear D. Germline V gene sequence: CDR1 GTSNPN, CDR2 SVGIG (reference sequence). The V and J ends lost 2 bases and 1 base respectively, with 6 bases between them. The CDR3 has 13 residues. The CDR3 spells CAWSLSSGNTIYF. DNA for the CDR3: TGTGCCTGGAGTCTCTCTTCTGGAAACACCATATATTTT.

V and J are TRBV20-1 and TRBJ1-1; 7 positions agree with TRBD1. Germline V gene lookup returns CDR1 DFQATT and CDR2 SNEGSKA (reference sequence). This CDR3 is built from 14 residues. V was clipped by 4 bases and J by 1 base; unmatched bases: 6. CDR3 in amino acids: CSATGGSGNTEAFF. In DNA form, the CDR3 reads TGCAGTGCTACAGGGGGGTCCGGGAACACTGAAGCTTTCTTT.

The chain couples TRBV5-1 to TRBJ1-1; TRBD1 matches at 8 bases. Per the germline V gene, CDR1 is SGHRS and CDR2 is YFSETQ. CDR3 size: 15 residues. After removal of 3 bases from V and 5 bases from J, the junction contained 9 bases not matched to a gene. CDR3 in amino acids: CASSSTRTGKTEAFF. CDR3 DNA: TGCGCCAGCAGCTCAACCAGGACAGGGAAGACTGAAGCTTTCTTT.

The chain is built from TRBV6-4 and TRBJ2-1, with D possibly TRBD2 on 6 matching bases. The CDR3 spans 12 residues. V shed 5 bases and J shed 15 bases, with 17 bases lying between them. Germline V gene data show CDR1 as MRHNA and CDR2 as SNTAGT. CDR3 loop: CASSSDGGSLFF. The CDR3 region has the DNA TGTGCCAGCAGTTCCGACGGGGGAAGCCTGTTCTTC.